The clone carrying this T cell receptor (beta chain) was picked up a small number of times. Antigen unknown. This entry belongs to a study of T-cell memory formation after mild COVID-19. MiXCR, run by TCRdb on the 5' RACE reads, gives a single entry per CDR3 protein. The sample has under 300,000 distinct CDR3 sequences, 15% to 20% seen once. This CDR3 contains 13 residues. Trimming cost V 4 bases and J 5 bases; bases outside gene matches: 4. CDR1 is SGHTA and CDR2 is FQGNSA in the germline V gene. General study findings and limits: Detection of some responders pre-infection suggested pre-existing cross-reactive memory T cells participated.

V gene TRBV7-2 combines with J gene TRBJ2-7, with TRBD2 matching 8 bases. Material: PBMCs or a T cell subset sorted from them (not recorded which). This sequence originates from a man between 18 and 35 years old who had mild COVID-19 (a few samples of this study predate the infection). Cell type and time point are not known. This chain's CDR3 is CASSSAGGHEQYF. The DNA of the CDR3 is TGTGCCAGCAGCTCGGCGGGGGGCCACGAGCAGTACTTC.